This T cell receptor beta chain was captured in a study of CD8 T cells in ankylosing spondylitis. Broader study findings: Relatively scarce in peripheral blood, disease-linked clones were CD8+. In ankylosing spondylitis patients, matched synovial fluid reportedly showed significant enrichment of disease-linked clones. Certain motif variants had earlier appeared in reactive arthritis synovial fluid and blood. Roughly eight highly homologous variants formed a TCR beta motif that appeared characteristic of ankylosing spondylitis blood.

A word on this clonotype: Its antigen remains unidentified.

Each TCR beta library was made by quantitative 5'-RACE that incorporated molecular barcodes. Each CDR3 protein is one row after TCRdb ran MiXCR on the 5' RACE reads. The sample shows approximately 540,000 distinct CDR3 sequences, 12% of them seen only once. Germline CDR1 reads SQVTM; CDR2 reads ANQGSEA. The length of the CDR3 is 10 residues. Trimming removed 6 bases at V and 6 bases at J, with 8 bases between. This sequence joins TRBV29-1 and TRBJ1-1, with D unclear. This TCR came from a male donor with ankylosing spondylitis. Material for sequencing was blood, either unsorted or a sorted T cell fraction (not recorded which). In DNA, the CDR3 is TGCAGCGTGGCTCACGCTGAAGCTTTCTTT. This gives the protein CSVAHAEAFF.